Listed here is a single T cell receptor (beta chain). Its matching antigen is unknown. This table comes from immunoSEQ multiplex PCR, and its TCRdb copy is limited to in-frame clones, with some not included. The profile shows about 140,000 clones, about 91% of them singletons. This entry comes from a study of cytomegalovirus exposure and HLA in healthy donors. Study-level points and caveats: The finding came from a later analysis; first-cohort TCR clusters tended to co-occur in the 110 or so validation repertoires. A few CMV-associated chains were confirmed in vitro to be specific for CMV antigens.

The donors were members of the validation cohort comprising roughly 130 subjects, separate from the roughly 680-subject first cohort. Sequenced material: PBMCs. This sequence was found in a woman between 18 and 29 years old in good health and CMV-seropositive.

The CDR3 nucleotides are TGCGCCAGCAGCTTGGAGGGAGGCAAGTACTTC. It yields the protein CASSLEGGKYF. The gene calls are TRBV5-1 and TRBJ2-7; possibly TRBD2 for D (6 bases). Germline loops: CDR1 SGHRS, CDR2 YFSETQ. The CDR3 has 11 amino acids. V lost 0 bases, J lost 11 bases, and 9 bases lay in between.